A selection of T cell receptor beta chains follows, all from one sample in a study of PD-1 blockade in classical Hodgkin lymphoma. Method: immunoSEQ multiplex PCR; TCRdb's copy keeps in-frame clones and lacks some. The sample includes about 6,400 clones, 86% seen only once; the top ten take around 1.6%. Specimen: CD4+ T cells from blood, collected before the fourth cycle of nivolumab. The source is a human donor with classical Hodgkin lymphoma. Each CDR3 is given with its conserved first and last residue. A D gene is named only where the DNA matches it firmly. A clone size is listed for some rows: how often the clone was seen (once, few, many), or a class if it is expanded.

V gene	D gene	clone size	J gene	CDR3 protein	CDR3 DNA
TRBV27	-	-	TRBJ2-5	CASSLGTVQETQYF	TGTGCCAGCAGTCTGGGGACGGTACAAGAGACCCAGTACTTC
TRBV4-1	TRBD2	-	TRBJ2-3	CASRTSGGTDTQYF	TGCGCCAGCAGAACTAGCGGCGGCACAGATACGCAGTATTTT
TRBV20-1	-	-	TRBJ1-2	CSALESYGYTF	TGCAGTGCCTTGGAGTCCTATGGCTACACCTTC
TRBV2	TRBD1	-	TRBJ1-6	CASSPRLGTGGHTPLHF	TGTGCCAGCAGCCCCCGTCTCGGGACAGGGGGTCATACACCCCTCCACTTT
TRBV19	-	-	TRBJ2-7	CASSITDRTSSYEQYF	TGTGCCAGTAGTATAACCGACAGGACCTCCTCCTACGAGCAGTACTTC
TRBV29-1	-	-	TRBJ1-1	CSVAGGGATTEAFF	TGCAGCGTTGCCGGCGGGGGCGCGACCACTGAAGCTTTCTTT
TRBV6-4	TRBD1	once	TRBJ1-2	CASSDSIRGRGYTF	TGTGCCAGCAGTGACTCGATCAGGGGGCGAGGCTACACCTTC
TRBV18	-	few	TRBJ1-2	CASSPGKNYGYTF	TGTGCCAGCTCACCAGGGAAGAACTATGGCTACACCTTC
TRBV20-1	TRBD2	once	TRBJ2-3	CSAASGSRQYF	TGCAGTGCCGCTAGCGGGAGTAGGCAGTATTTT
TRBV29-1	TRBD2	-	TRBJ2-7	CSVDRSGGDEQYF	TGCAGCGTTGACCGAAGCGGGGGGGACGAGCAGTACTTC
TRBV11-2	TRBD2	-	TRBJ2-1	CASSLGFLADDEQFF	TGTGCCAGCAGCTTAGGGTTTCTAGCGGACGATGAGCAGTTCTTC
TRBV19	-	-	TRBJ1-5	CASSGSGPTLQHF	TGTGCCAGTAGTGGTTCGGGACCTACGCTCCAGCATTTT
TRBV6-4	-	-	TRBJ2-2	CASSEQRDTGELFF	TGTGCCAGCAGTGAGCAGCGGGACACCGGGGAGCTGTTTTTT
TRBV10-3	TRBD1	-	TRBJ1-1	CAIRDGNRGDTEAFF	TGTGCCATCAGAGACGGAAACAGGGGGGACACTGAAGCTTTCTTT
TRBV4-1	TRBD1	once	TRBJ1-2	CASSSPGQKLSDGGYTF	TGCGCCAGCAGCAGTCCGGGACAGAAGCTATCTGACGGTGGCTACACCTTC
TRBV7-9	TRBD1	-	TRBJ2-7	CASSPPLRQGPYEQYF	TGTGCCAGCAGCCCACCCCTCAGACAGGGCCCCTACGAGCAGTACTTC